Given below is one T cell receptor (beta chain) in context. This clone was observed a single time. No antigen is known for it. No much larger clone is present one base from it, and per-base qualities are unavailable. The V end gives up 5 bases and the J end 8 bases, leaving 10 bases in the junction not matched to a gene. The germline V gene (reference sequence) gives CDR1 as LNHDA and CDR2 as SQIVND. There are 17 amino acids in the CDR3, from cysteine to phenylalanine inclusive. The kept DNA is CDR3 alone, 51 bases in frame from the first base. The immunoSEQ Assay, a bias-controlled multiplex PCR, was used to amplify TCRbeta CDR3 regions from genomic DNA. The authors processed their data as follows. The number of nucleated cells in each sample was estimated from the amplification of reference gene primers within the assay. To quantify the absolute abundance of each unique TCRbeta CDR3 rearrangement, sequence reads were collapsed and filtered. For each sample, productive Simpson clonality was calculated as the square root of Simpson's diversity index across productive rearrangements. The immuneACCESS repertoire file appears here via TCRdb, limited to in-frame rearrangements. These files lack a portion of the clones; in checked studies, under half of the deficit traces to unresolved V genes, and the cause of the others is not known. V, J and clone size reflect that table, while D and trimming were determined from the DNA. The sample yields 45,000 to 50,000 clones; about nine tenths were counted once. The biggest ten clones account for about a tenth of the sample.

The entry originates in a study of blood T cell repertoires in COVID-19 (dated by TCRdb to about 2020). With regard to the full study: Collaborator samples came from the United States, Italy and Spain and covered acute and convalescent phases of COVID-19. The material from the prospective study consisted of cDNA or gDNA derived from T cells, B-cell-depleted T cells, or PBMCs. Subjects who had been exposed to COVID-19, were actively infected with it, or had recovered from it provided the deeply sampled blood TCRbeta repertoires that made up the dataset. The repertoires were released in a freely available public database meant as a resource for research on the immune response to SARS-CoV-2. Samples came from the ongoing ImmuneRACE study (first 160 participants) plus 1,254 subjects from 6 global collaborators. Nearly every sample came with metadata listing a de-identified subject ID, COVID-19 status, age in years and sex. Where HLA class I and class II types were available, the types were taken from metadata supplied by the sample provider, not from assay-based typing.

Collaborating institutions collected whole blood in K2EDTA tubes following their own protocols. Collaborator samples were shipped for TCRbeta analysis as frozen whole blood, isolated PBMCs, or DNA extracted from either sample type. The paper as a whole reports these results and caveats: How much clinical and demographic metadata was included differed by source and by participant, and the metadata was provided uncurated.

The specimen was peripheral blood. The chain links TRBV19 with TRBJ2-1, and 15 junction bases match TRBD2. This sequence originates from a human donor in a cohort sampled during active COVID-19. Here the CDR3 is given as CASSFPGLAGGTHEQFF. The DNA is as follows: TGTGCCAGTAGTTTTCCGGGACTAGCGGGGGGTACGCATGAGCAGTTCTTC.